A selection of T cell receptor beta chains follows, all from one sample in a study of cytomegalovirus exposure and HLA in healthy donors. Repertoires were generated with immunoSEQ multiplex PCR, while TCRdb's copy carries only in-frame clones and drops some. This sample's table reports 75,000 to 95,000 clones. Specimen: PBMCs. These receptors were taken from a woman aged 55-75 years in good health and CMV-seronegative. The CDR3 runs from the conserved cysteine through the conserved F or W. A D gene is named only where the DNA matches it firmly.

v_gene	d_gene	j_gene	CDR3nt	CDR3aa
TRBV28	TRBD2	TRBJ2-7	TGTGCCAGCAGTTTGAGTGTTGCGGGAGGCTACGAGCAGTACTTC	CASSLSVAGGYEQYF
TRBV4-3	-	TRBJ2-5	TGCGCCAGCAGCCAAGATCGGCGGTACCAGTACTTC	CASSQDRRYQYF
TRBV11-2	TRBD1	TRBJ2-3	TGTGCCACCACGCAGGGGGCCGGCACAGATACGCAGTATTTT	CATTQGAGTDTQYF
TRBV6-6	-	TRBJ1-5	TGTGCCAGCAGTTCCCTGGGGGGGGGAGGGCATCAGCCCCAGCATTTT	CASSSLGGGGHQPQHF
TRBV6-5	-	TRBJ2-7	TGTGCCAGCAGTTACTCGGGTAGGAGCGAGCAGTACTTC	CASSYSGRSEQYF
TRBV7-2	TRBD2	TRBJ2-5	TGTGCCAGCAGCTTAGGTCCTAGCGGTTCCGGGACCCAGTACTTC	CASSLGPSGSGTQYF
TRBV20-1	TRBD1	TRBJ2-7	TGCAGTCCGGGACAGTCCTACGAGCAGTACTTC	CSPGQSYEQYF
TRBV6-1	-	TRBJ1-6	TGTGCCAGCATGGGCAGGGCTAATAATTCACCCCTCCACTTT	CASMGRANNSPLHF
TRBV6-5	TRBD1	TRBJ1-1	TGTGCCAGCAGCTTGACAGGGGTGGGAGGTACTGAAGCTTTCTTT	CASSLTGVGGTEAFF
TRBV9	-	TRBJ2-5	TGTGCCAGCAGCGTAGGTTCCCCCTTTTGGGGGAGGACCCAAGAGACCCAGTACTTC	CASSVGSPFWGRTQETQYF
TRBV19	-	TRBJ1-5	TGTGCCAGTAGTACTACAGGGTTTATTGGCCTCGTTTATAGCAATCAGCCCCAGCATTTT	CASSTTGFIGLVYSNQPQHF
TRBV29-1	-	TRBJ2-7	TGCAGCGTTGGTGGCAGAATCCTCCCCTACGAGCAGTACTTC	CSVGGRILPYEQYF
TRBV2	TRBD2	TRBJ2-7	TGTGCCAGCAGTGAAACTAGCGCCAACCTCTACGAGCAGTACTTC	CASSETSANLYEQYF
TRBV28	TRBD1	TRBJ2-1	TGTGCCAGCACCCCCCGGACAGGGTACAATGAGCAGTTCTTC	CASTPRTGYNEQFF
TRBV19	-	TRBJ1-5	TGTGCCAGTAGTATAATAGGGGCCGCCAATCAGCCCCAGCATTTT	CASSIIGAANQPQHF
TRBV7-2	TRBD1	TRBJ2-7	TGTGCCAGCAGCTCGGGACAGGGTGATTACGAGCAGTACTTC	CASSSGQGDYEQYF
TRBV4-3	TRBD1	TRBJ2-5	TGCGCCAGCAGCCCCCTAGGACAGGGTCGGGAGACCCAGTACTTC	CASSPLGQGRETQYF